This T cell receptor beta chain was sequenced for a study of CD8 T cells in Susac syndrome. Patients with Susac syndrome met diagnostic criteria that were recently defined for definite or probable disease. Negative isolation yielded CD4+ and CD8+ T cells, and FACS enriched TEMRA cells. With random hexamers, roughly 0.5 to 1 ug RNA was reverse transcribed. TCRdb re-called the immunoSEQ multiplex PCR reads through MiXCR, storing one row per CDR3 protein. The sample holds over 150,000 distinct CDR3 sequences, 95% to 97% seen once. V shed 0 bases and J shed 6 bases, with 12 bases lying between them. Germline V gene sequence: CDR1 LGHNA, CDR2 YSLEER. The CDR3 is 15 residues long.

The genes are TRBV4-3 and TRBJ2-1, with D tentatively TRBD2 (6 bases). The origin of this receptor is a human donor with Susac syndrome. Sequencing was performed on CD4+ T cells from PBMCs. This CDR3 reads CASSQERTSSNEQFF. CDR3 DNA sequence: TGCGCCAGCAGCCAAGAACGTACTAGCAGCAATGAGCAGTTCTTC.